This T cell receptor beta chain was found in a study of cytomegalovirus exposure and HLA in healthy donors. Germline CDR1 and CDR2: MNHEY and SVGAGI. CDR3 length: 14 amino acids. V lost 2 bases, J lost 5 bases, and 9 bases lay in between. With regard to this clone: Its target is unknown.

PCR employed 60 Vbeta and 13 Jbeta primers. Using immunoSEQ multiplex PCR, the repertoire was profiled, and TCRdb retains in-frame clones only, with some absent. The sample records 150,000 to 200,000 clones, 82% being singletons. General study results and limits: Specific recognition of CMV antigens was confirmed in vitro for three chains (all CMV-associated). Some V segments, TRBV6-2 and TRBV6-3 among them, were indistinguishable and were therefore excluded.

This chain connects TRBV6-5 to TRBJ2-2, with a tentative D call TRBD1 (5 bases). This TCR was sampled from a man in his forties in good health and CMV-seronegative. Sequencing was carried out using PBMCs. In nucleotides, the CDR3 is TGTGCCAGCAGTTACGACAGATTAACCGGGGAGCTGTTTTTT. As protein: CASSYDRLTGELFF.